This is a list of T cell receptor beta chains from one sample in a study of blood T cell repertoires in COVID-19. The assay was immunoSEQ multiplex PCR, and TCRdb's table has in-frame clones only and misses some. The sample carries approximately 30,000 clones, around 89% recorded once. Material for sequencing was peripheral blood. These TCRs come from a woman aged 40 to 50 with active or convalescent COVID-19. The CDR3 runs from the conserved cysteine through the conserved F or W. A D gene is named only where the DNA matches it firmly. Clone size is shown for a subset of rows, as once, few, many or a class of expanded clone.

D	size	J	V	DNA	CDR3
TRBD1	.	TRBJ1-4	TRBV4-1	TGCGCCAGCAGCCAACTCAAGGGACAGACTAATGAAAAACTGTTTTTT	CASSQLKGQTNEKLFF
.	.	TRBJ2-7	TRBV2	TGTGCCAGCAGCCCAGAGGCACTCCAAGCTCTCGAGCAGTACTTC	CASSPEALQALEQYF
.	once	TRBJ2-2	TRBV2	TGTGCCAGCAGCCCGTTAGGGGTTGGCACCGGGGAGCTGTTTTTT	CASSPLGVGTGELFF
TRBD1	.	TRBJ2-7	TRBV6-5	TGTGCCAGCAGTTACCACAGGGGGCTGTACGAGCAGTACTTC	CASSYHRGLYEQYF
.	.	TRBJ1-2	TRBV3-1/TRBV3-2	TGTGCCAGCAGCGTCAGCTTCCGAGGACAGACCGTCTATGGCTACACCTTC	CASSVSFRGQTVYGYTF
TRBD1	.	TRBJ2-1	TRBV5-1	TGCGCCAGCAGCCTCCACGGAGGGACAGGGGGTAGCGGTGAGCAGTTCTTC	CASSLHGGTGGSGEQFF
TRBD1	.	TRBJ2-1	TRBV11-3	TGTGCCAGCAGCCCCGACAGGGTCAGTTCCTACAATGAGCAGTTCTTC	CASSPDRVSSYNEQFF
TRBD1	.	TRBJ2-1	TRBV5-1	TGCGCCAGCAGCTCTAACGTCCGGGACAGGGAATACAATGAGCAGTTCTTC	CASSSNVRDREYNEQFF
TRBD1	.	TRBJ1-1	TRBV19	TGTGCCAGTAGTGCCAGGGGGAGAACTGAAGCTTTCTTT	CASSARGRTEAFF
.	few	TRBJ1-4	TRBV27	TGTGCCAGCAGTTTAGGCGGGGGCGGTGAAAAACTGTTTTTT	CASSLGGGGEKLFF
.	.	TRBJ2-6	TRBV18	TGTGCCAGCTCCGGAACTCGGGTTACTGGGGCCAACGTCCTGACTTTC	CASSGTRVTGANVLTF
.	.	TRBJ1-2	TRBV29-1	TGCAGGCTTAGCCCCTATGGCTACACCTTC	CRLSPYGYTF
.	.	TRBJ2-1	TRBV9	TGTGCCAGCAGCGTAGCTACCTTCGCTGAGCAGTTCTTC	CASSVATFAEQFF
.	few	TRBJ1-2	TRBV5-5	TGTGCCAGCAGCTACTCCGGACAGCGCTTAGGGGGCTACACCTTC	CASSYSGQRLGGYTF
TRBD2	.	TRBJ2-5	TRBV10-3	TGTGCCATCAGTCCAGGCGGAGGGAGGGACCGACAAGAGACCCAGTACTTC	CAISPGGGRDRQETQYF
.	.	TRBJ2-2	TRBV9	TGTGCCAGCAGCGTAGGAGGGGGGAACACCGGGGAGCTGTTTTTT	CASSVGGGNTGELFF
.	.	TRBJ1-6	TRBV27	TGTGCCAGCAGTTTTGACAGTCAAGGATCACCCCTCCACTTT	CASSFDSQGSPLHF
TRBD2	once	TRBJ2-5	TRBV4-2	TGTGCCAGCAGCCCAGGACTAGCGGGAGGCCCTTGGGAGACCCAGTACTTC	CASSPGLAGGPWETQYF
.	.	TRBJ2-5	TRBV18	TGTGCCAGCTCACCCAAATCGGGGTACCAAGAGACCCAGTACTTC	CASSPKSGYQETQYF
.	.	TRBJ1-1	TRBV2	TGTGCCAGCACCCATGAAGCCCCGGGAGCTTTCTTT	CASTHEAPGAFF
TRBD2	.	TRBJ2-1	TRBV24-1	TGTGCCACCAGTGATCCGGGACTAGCGGGAGATGATGAGCAGTTCTTC	CATSDPGLAGDDEQFF
.	.	TRBJ2-1	TRBV7-2	TGTGCCAGCAGCTTTGGCGGATACAATGAGCAGTTCTTC	CASSFGGYNEQFF
TRBD2	.	TRBJ2-1	TRBV3-1/TRBV3-2	TGTGCCAGCAGCCAAGTACCTAGCGGGGCTTACAATGAGCAGTTCTTC	CASSQVPSGAYNEQFF
TRBD1	.	TRBJ2-2	TRBV7-9	TGTGCCAGCAGCCAGAGGACAGGGGCCAACACCGGGGAGCTGTTTTTT	CASSQRTGANTGELFF
TRBD2	.	TRBJ2-5	TRBV10-3	TGTGCCATCAGTGAGTCTGCTGGGCGGGGGGTCTCCCAAGAGACCCAGTACTTC	CAISESAGRGVSQETQYF
TRBD2	.	TRBJ2-1	TRBV12-3/TRBV12-4	TGTGCCAGCACCCCGGGGGGGCCGCCGGGAGGGATCTTC	CASTPGGPPGGIF
.	.	TRBJ2-1	TRBV7-9	TGTGCCAGCAGCTTAGGTCGGTACAATGAGCAGTTCTTC	CASSLGRYNEQFF
TRBD1	.	TRBJ1-1	TRBV7-9	TGTGCCAGCATCGGCACCCCGGGACAGGGGGCTTTGACGGCTTTCTTT	CASIGTPGQGALTAFF
TRBD1	few	TRBJ1-6	TRBV30	TGTGCCTGGGCCCAGGGGGGTGGATCGAGGAGTAATTCACCCCTCCACTTT	CAWAQGGGSRSNSPLHF
.	.	TRBJ2-1	TRBV29-1	TGCAGCGCTAACCTACGGGAATGGTCCTACAATGAGCAGTTCTTC	CSANLREWSYNEQFF
TRBD2	.	TRBJ2-3	TRBV5-1	TGCGCCAGCAGCCGCGGGACTAGCGACGTAGATACGCAGTATTTT	CASSRGTSDVDTQYF
.	once	TRBJ2-7	TRBV6-5	TGTGCCAGCAACGAGGGCGGGCGCACCTACGAGCAGTACTTC	CASNEGGRTYEQYF
TRBD1	.	TRBJ1-1	TRBV18	TGTGCCAGCTCACGAGGACAGGGGTCCGGGGGCACTGAAGCTTTCTTT	CASSRGQGSGGTEAFF
.	.	TRBJ2-7	TRBV28	TGTGCCAGCAGCCCTGGCAGGGCCTACGAGCAGTACTTC	CASSPGRAYEQYF
.	once	TRBJ1-3	TRBV6-4	TGTGCCAGCAGTGACTCGGGGAGCACCATATATTTT	CASSDSGSTIYF
TRBD1	.	TRBJ1-1	TRBV30	TGTGCCTGGAGTTCAGGACAGGGGGCTCTCGGCACTGAAGCTTTCTTT	CAWSSGQGALGTEAFF
TRBD2	.	TRBJ2-2	TRBV5-4	TGTGCCAGCAGCTTGACTAGCGGGTGGAACACCGGGGAGCTGTTTTTT	CASSLTSGWNTGELFF
.	.	TRBJ1-2	TRBV28	TGTGCCAGCAGTCATGACGGCTCAGGAGGCTACACCTTC	CASSHDGSGGYTF
TRBD1	.	TRBJ2-7	TRBV4-3	TGCGCCAGCAGCCAAGACCCGGGGACAGGTTCTTACGAGCAGTACTTC	CASSQDPGTGSYEQYF
.	.	TRBJ2-7	TRBV13	TGTGCCAGCAGCCAGACTAGTTTAGGGAACGAGCAGTACTTC	CASSQTSLGNEQYF
TRBD2	.	TRBJ2-1	TRBV11-3	TGTGCCAGCAGCCCGCGCCCCGGGGGGAGTAAGGGGAATGAGCAGTTCTTC	CASSPRPGGSKGNEQFF
TRBD1	.	TRBJ1-1	TRBV13	TGTGCCAGCAGTCAGACAGGGGGCTGGAGCACTGAAGCTTTCTTT	CASSQTGGWSTEAFF
.	.	TRBJ2-7	TRBV4-3	TGCGCCAGCAGCCAACAGGTCACCTACGAGCAGTACTTC	CASSQQVTYEQYF
TRBD2	.	TRBJ2-7	TRBV19	TGTGCCAGTAGTATAGGAGGGCCGGGACTAGCGGCACCCTACGAGCAGTACTTC	CASSIGGPGLAAPYEQYF
.	.	TRBJ1-5	TRBV21-1	TGTGCCAGCAGCAAGGGGGGACGGCAGTATTATAGCAATCAGCCCCAGCATTTT	CASSKGGRQYYSNQPQHF
TRBD1	few	TRBJ1-1	TRBV5-1	TGCGCCAGCAGCCGCGGACAGGGGAACACTGAAGCTTTCTTT	CASSRGQGNTEAFF
.	.	TRBJ1-1	TRBV19	TGTGCCAGTAGTATAGGCGGGGACACTGAAGCTTTCTTT	CASSIGGDTEAFF